This TCR beta chain emerged from a study of T cells after posttransplantation cyclophosphamide. Study-level findings and limits: TRB overlap between skin or GI tissue T cells and blood was limited. Recipient CMV seropositivity and CMV reactivation strongly tracked TRB clonality.

This clone occurred many times. The antigen remains unidentified. TCRdb's table, derived via immunoSEQ multiplex PCR, lists solely in-frame clones and lacks some. The sample yields fewer than 35,000 clones, without any singletons. The germline gives CDR1 SGHRS, CDR2 YFSETQ. The CDR3 sequence is 16 residues long. V was clipped by 4 bases and J by 2 bases; unmatched bases: 9. This clonotype originated in a woman younger than 45 in good health and a related stem cell transplant donor. The specimen sequenced was PBMCs. The rearrangement links TRBV5-1 to TRBJ2-4; TRBD1 agrees at 7 bases. The CDR3 is CASSVTGVTTKNIQYF. The CDR3 nucleotides are TGCGCCAGCAGCGTAACAGGGGTGACGACCAAAAACATTCAGTACTTC. Complete variable domain (other parts from reference TRBV5-1 and TRBJ2-4): KAGVTQTPRYLIKTRGQQVTLSCSPISGHRSVSWYQQTPGQGLQFLFEYFSETQRNKGNFPGRFSGRQFSNSRSEMNVSTLELGDSALYLCASSVTGVTTKNIQYFGAGTRLSVL.